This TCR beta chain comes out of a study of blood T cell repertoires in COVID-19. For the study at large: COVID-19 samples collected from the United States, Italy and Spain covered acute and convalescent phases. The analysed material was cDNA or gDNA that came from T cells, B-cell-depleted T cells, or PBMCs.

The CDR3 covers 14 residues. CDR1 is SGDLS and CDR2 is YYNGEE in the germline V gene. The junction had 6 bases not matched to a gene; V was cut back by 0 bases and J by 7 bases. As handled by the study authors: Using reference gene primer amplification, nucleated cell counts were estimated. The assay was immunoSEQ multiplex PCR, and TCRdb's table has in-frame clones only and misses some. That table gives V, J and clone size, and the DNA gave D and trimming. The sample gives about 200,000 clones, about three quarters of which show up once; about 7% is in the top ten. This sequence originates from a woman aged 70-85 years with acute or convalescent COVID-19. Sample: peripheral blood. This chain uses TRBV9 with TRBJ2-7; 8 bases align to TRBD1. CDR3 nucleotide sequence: TGTGCCAGCAGCGTAGGGACAGGGCCGGTAGAGCAGTACTTC. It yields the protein CASSVGTGPVEQYF.